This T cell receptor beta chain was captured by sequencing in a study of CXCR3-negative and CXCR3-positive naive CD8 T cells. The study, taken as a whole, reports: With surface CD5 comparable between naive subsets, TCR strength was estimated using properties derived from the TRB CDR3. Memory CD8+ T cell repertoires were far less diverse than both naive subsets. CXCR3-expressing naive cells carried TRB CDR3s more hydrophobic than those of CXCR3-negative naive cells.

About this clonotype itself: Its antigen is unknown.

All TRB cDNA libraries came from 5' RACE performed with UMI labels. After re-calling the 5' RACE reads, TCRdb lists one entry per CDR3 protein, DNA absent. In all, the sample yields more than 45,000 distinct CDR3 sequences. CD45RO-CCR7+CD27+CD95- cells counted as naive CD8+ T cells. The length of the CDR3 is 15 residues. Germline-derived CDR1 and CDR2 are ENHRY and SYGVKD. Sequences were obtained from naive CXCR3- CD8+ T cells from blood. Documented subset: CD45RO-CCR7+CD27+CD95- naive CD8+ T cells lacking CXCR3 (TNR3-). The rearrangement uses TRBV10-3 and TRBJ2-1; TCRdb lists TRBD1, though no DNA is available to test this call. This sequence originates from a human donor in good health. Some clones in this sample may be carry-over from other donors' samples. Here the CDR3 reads CAISETGNSYNEQFF.